These 32 T cell receptor beta chains came from one sample sequenced in a study of blood T cell repertoires in COVID-19. This table comes from immunoSEQ multiplex PCR, and its TCRdb copy is limited to in-frame clones, with some not included. The profile covers some 190,000 clones, with around 83% appearing a single time and approximately 23% taken by the ten largest. The sample consisted of PBMCs or T cells enriched from blood (not recorded which). The receptors derive from a woman in her 40s in a cohort exposed to, infected with or recovered from COVID-19 (not recorded which).

V is TRBV19 and J is TRBJ1-5; weak D call: TRBD1 (6 bases). The CDR3 is 13 residues long. Trimming shortened V by 9 bases and J by 7 bases, and 16 bases separated the two germline ends. The germline CDR1 and CDR2 sequences are LNHDA and SQIVND (reference sequence). CDR3 in amino acids: CASETGWGQPQHF. The CDR3 coding sequence is TGTGCCAGCGAAACAGGGTGGGGACAGCCCCAGCATTTT. Filled out from reference TRBV19 and TRBJ1-5, the complete variable domain reads DGGITQSPKYLFRKEGQNVTLSCEQNLNHDAMYWYRQDPGQGLRLIYYSQIVNDFQKGDIAEGYSVSREKKESFPLTVTSAQKNPTAFYLCASETGWGQPQHFGDGTRLSIL.

This clone was recorded only once. J is TRBJ2-2 and V is TRBV6-2 or TRBV6-3; 8 bases are a match to TRBD2. CDR3 length: 14 amino acids. J gave up 6 bases and V 4 bases, and 4 bases lay outside the gene matches. From germline, CDR1 is MNHEY and CDR2 SVGEGT. CDR3 residues: CASSLSGSSGELFF. The CDR3, as DNA: TGTGCCAGCAGTTTGAGCGGGAGCTCCGGGGAGCTGTTTTTT.

The chain links TRBV4-1 to TRBJ1-5, with D tentatively TRBD1 (6 bases). The V gene lost 2 bases and the J gene lost 9 bases, with 17 bases spanning the gap. This CDR3 is 15 amino acids long. CDR1 MGHRA and CDR2 YSYEKL come from the germline V gene. In nucleotides, the CDR3 is TGCGCCAGCAGCCAACATGGACAGCCTGATCGGCCCCAGCATTTT. Its protein is CASSQHGQPDRPQHF.

This clone has a handful of counts. In nucleotides, the CDR3 is TGTGCCAGCAGCCCCGGGGGAGGGCTCTATGGCTACACCTTC. As protein: CASSPGGGLYGYTF. This sequence joins TRBV7-2 and TRBJ1-2; a possible D gene is TRBD1 (5 bases). CDR1 SGHTA and CDR2 FQGNSA come from the germline V gene. V shed 5 bases and J shed 4 bases, with 14 bases lying between them. CDR3 length: 14 amino acids.

In its sample, this clone was seen once. V and J are TRBV27 and TRBJ1-4, with TRBD1 matching 9 bases. This CDR3 is built from 16 residues. Germline loops: CDR1 MNHEY, CDR2 SMNVEV (reference sequence). V shed 5 bases, J shed 11 bases, and the junction held 15 bases outside the gene matches. CDR3 loop: CASSIGTGTGSGKLFF. The CDR3 bases are TGTGCCAGCAGTATCGGGACAGGGACTGGGAGTGGGAAACTGTTTTTT.

The V call is TRBV5-3, the J call TRBJ1-5, with TRBD1 as a possible D gene (5 bases). TRBV5-3 is identified as an open reading frame with a role that is uncertain. The CDR3 has 15 residues. V lost 5 bases, J lost 4 bases, and 16 bases lay in between. Here the CDR3 DNA reads TGTGCCAGAAGGTTCCTCCGGGGGGGTAATCAGCCCCAGCATTTT. Translated, it gives CARRFLRGGNQPQHF.

The genes are TRBV12-5 and TRBJ1-2; D unresolved. V shed 4 bases and J shed 2 bases, with 14 bases lying between them. CDR1 is LGHNT, CDR2 FRNRAP, per germline. This CDR3 comprises 15 residues. CDR3 sequence: CASGSDTTENYGYTF. The CDR3 DNA reads as TGTGCTAGTGGTTCAGACACGACGGAAAACTATGGCTACACCTTC.

The chain has TRBV11-2 and TRBJ2-1, with D possibly matching TRBD2 (5 bases). V was cut by 5 bases and J by 7 bases, with 12 bases left in between. The CDR3 extends over 13 amino acids. Germline V lookup: CDR1 SGHAT, CDR2 FQNNGV. The DNA for the CDR3 is TGTGCCAGCAGCCGCCCGACTATAAATGAGCAGTTCTTC. Its translation: CASSRPTINEQFF.

This clone has just a few counts. The chain uses TRBV11-3 and TRBJ1-1; D call uncertain. CDR3 length: 13 residues. Trimming took 1 base from V and 0 from J, leaving 3 bases between them. CDR1 and CDR2 (germline): SGHNT, YENEEA. The CDR3 DNA is TGTGCCAGCAGCTTAGGTATGAACACTGAAGCTTTCTTT. Its protein is CASSLGMNTEAFF. The full variable domain, in which reference TRBV11-3 and TRBJ1-1 provide the parts outside the CDR3, is EAGVVQSPRYKIIEKKQPVAFWCNPISGHNTLYWYLQNLGQGPELLIRYENEEAVDDSQLPKDRFSAERLKGVDSTLKIQPAELGDSAVYLCASSLGMNTEAFFGQGTRLTVV.

V and J are TRBV27 and TRBJ1-1, with a possible D match to TRBD1 (6 bases). Germline lookup yields CDR1 MNHEY and CDR2 SMNVEV (reference sequence). CDR3 length: 13 residues. V was shortened by 11 bases and J by 4 bases, with 17 bases between the two germline ends. Written as DNA, the CDR3 is TGTGCCTCCAGCCAGGGGCGAGGCACTGAAGCTTTCTTT. Translation: CASSQGRGTEAFF.

The chain uses TRBV11-2 and TRBJ1-2; D gene unclear. V was trimmed by 0 bases and J by 7 bases, leaving 9 bases between them. CDR1 is SGHAT and CDR2 is FQNNGV in the germline V gene. This CDR3 is built from 13 residues. CDR3 DNA: TGTGCCAGCAGCTTAGACCCGTGGGCTGGCTACACCTTC. As protein: CASSLDPWAGYTF.

The rearrangement uses TRBV6-1 and TRBJ2-3, with 13 bases lining up with TRBD2. Unmatched junction bases numbered 15, after V lost 4 bases and J lost 5 bases. The CDR3 sequence is 19 residues long. Germline assignment: CDR1 MNHNS and CDR2 SASEGT. This chain's CDR3 is CASSGSLAGGPFVLDTQYF. CDR3 bases: TGTGCCAGCAGTGGCTCACTAGCGGGGGGGCCTTTTGTCTTAGATACGCAGTATTTT.

The chain recombines TRBV2 with TRBJ1-5; D is ambiguous. Germline V lookup: CDR1 SNHLY, CDR2 FYNNEI. The CDR3 runs to 14 residues. The V end lost 2 bases, the J end lost 5 bases, and 10 bases lay between the germline ends. The CDR3 region is CASSETAGDQPQHF. As DNA, the CDR3 is TGTGCCAGCAGTGAAACTGCGGGAGATCAGCCCCAGCATTTT. The whole variable domain, remainder taken from reference TRBV2 and TRBJ1-5, is EPEVTQTPSHQVTQMGQEVILRCVPISNHLYFYWYRQILGQKVEFLVSFYNNEISEKSEIFDDQFSVERPDGSNFTLKIRSTKLEDSAMYFCASSETAGDQPQHFGDGTRLSIL.

The chain is built from TRBV5-4 and TRBJ2-3; 7 positions agree with TRBD2. V lost 5 bases and J lost 0; bases outside the gene matches: 6. The length of the CDR3 is 15 residues. Germline CDR1 is SGHNT and CDR2 is YYREEE (reference sequence). The CDR3 bases are TGTGCCAGCAGGGCAGCGGGGACTAGCACAGATACGCAGTATTTT. Amino acids: CASRAAGTSTDTQYF.

The chain carries TRBV7-6 and TRBJ2-5; 7 nucleotides match TRBD1. The J segment lost 5 bases and the V segment lost 4 bases, leaving 7 bases of the junction unmatched. CDR1 SGHVS and CDR2 FNYEAQ come from the germline V gene. The CDR3 spans 14 residues. The CDR3 is CASSSQDRLETQYF. The CDR3 DNA reads as TGTGCCAGCAGCTCCCAGGACAGGTTGGAGACCCAGTACTTC.

This clone was seen more than once but under ten times. V usage is TRBV11-2 and J usage is TRBJ2-3; 10 bases map to TRBD2. The CDR3 contains 15 residues. The J segment lost 1 base and the V segment lost 5 bases, leaving 3 bases of the junction unmatched. The germline CDR1 and CDR2 sequences are SGHAT and FQNNGV. The CDR3 loop reads CASSAGTSGTDTQYF. The CDR3 DNA sequence: TGTGCCAGCAGCGCCGGGACTAGCGGCACAGATACGCAGTATTTT.

V usage is TRBV19 and J usage is TRBJ2-7, with D possibly matching TRBD1 (6 bases). CDR3 length: 12 amino acids. Between the trimmed V and J ends, which lost 9 bases and 3 bases, there was a span of 12 bases. Germline values: CDR1 LNHDA, CDR2 SQIVND (reference sequence). Here the CDR3 reads CASSDSDYEQYF. The CDR3 DNA is TGTGCCAGCTCGGACAGCGACTACGAGCAGTACTTC.

The J gene is TRBJ1-6, the V gene TRBV19, with a tentative D call TRBD1 (6 bases). Germline CDR1 is LNHDA and CDR2 is SQIVND (reference sequence). Trimming removed 3 bases from V and 7 bases from J, with 16 bases in between. The CDR3 totals 16 residues. CDR3 region: CASSMFLWDKNSPLHF. CDR3 nucleotide sequence: TGTGCCAGTAGTATGTTTCTCTGGGACAAGAATTCACCCCTCCACTTT.

The rearrangement links TRBV5-1 to TRBJ2-5; D is perhaps TRBD2 (7 bases). The V gene lost 4 bases and the J gene lost 3 bases, with 13 bases spanning the gap. Per the germline V gene, CDR1 is SGHRS and CDR2 is YFSETQ. The CDR3 is 14 amino acids. This CDR3 reads CASSTGGREETQYF. The CDR3 region has the DNA TGCGCCAGCAGCACGGGGGGCAGGGAAGAGACCCAGTACTTC.

The rearrangement joins TRBV20-1 to TRBJ2-7; D gene uncertain. V lost 3 bases, J lost 6 bases, and 9 bases lay in between. The CDR3 runs to 11 residues. CDR1 is DFQATT and CDR2 is SNEGSKA in the germline V gene (reference sequence). The chain's CDR3 is CSASPGFEQYF. Written as DNA, the CDR3 is TGCAGTGCTAGTCCCGGGTTCGAGCAGTACTTC.

The CDR3 is CASSLVGRGPTEAFF. The CDR3 DNA reads as TGTGCCAGCAGCTTAGTGGGCAGGGGGCCCACTGAAGCTTTCTTT. The chain links TRBV7-6 to TRBJ1-1; 8 bases align to TRBD1. J gave up 4 bases and V 1 base, and 5 bases lay outside the gene matches. Per the germline V gene, CDR1 is SGHVS and CDR2 is FNYEAQ. The CDR3 consists of 15 residues.

The chain has TRBV4-3 and TRBJ2-7, with 10 positions matching TRBD2. The CDR3 is 15 amino acids. Trimming cost V 6 bases and J 1 base; bases outside gene matches: 6. The germline gives CDR1 LGHNA, CDR2 YSLEER. CDR3 sequence reads: CASRSRTSGSYEQYF. As DNA, the CDR3 is TGCGCCAGCAGAAGTCGGACTAGCGGATCCTACGAGCAGTACTTC.

The V and J genes are TRBV11-3 and TRBJ2-3, with D possibly TRBD1 on 5 matching bases. Trimming cost V 0 bases and J 1 base, with 17 bases left between them. CDR1 and CDR2 from the germline V gene are SGHNT and YENEEA. The CDR3 is 18 amino acids. The CDR3 region is CASSLDRDSSTGTDTQYF. The DNA for the CDR3 is TGTGCCAGCAGCTTAGATCGAGACAGTTCTACCGGCACAGATACGCAGTATTTT. The full variable domain, in which reference TRBV11-3 and TRBJ2-3 provide the parts outside the CDR3, is EAGVVQSPRYKIIEKKQPVAFWCNPISGHNTLYWYLQNLGQGPELLIRYENEEAVDDSQLPKDRFSAERLKGVDSTLKIQPAELGDSAVYLCASSLDRDSSTGTDTQYFGPGTRLTVL.

The chain links TRBV6-5 to TRBJ2-5, with TRBD2 matching 8 bases. V dropped 2 bases and J dropped 8; count of bases not matched to a gene: 7. The CDR3 covers 14 residues. Looked up from germline, CDR1 is MNHEY and CDR2 is SVGAGI. CDR3 in DNA: TGTGCCAGCAGTTACACTAGCGGCGCAGGAACCCAGTACTTC. Translating it yields CASSYTSGAGTQYF.

The rearrangement uses TRBV5-5 and TRBJ1-2, with no clear D. This CDR3 spans 15 amino acids. Per germline, CDR1 SGHKS and CDR2 YYEKEE (reference sequence). Trimming shortened V by 4 bases and J by 4 bases, and 17 bases separated the two germline ends. CDR3 nucleotides: TGTGCCAGCAGCCGTCACCCGGAGGGTTTCTATGGCTACACCTTC. It codes for CASSRHPEGFYGYTF.

The chain employs TRBV11-2 and TRBJ1-6; 8 bases match TRBD1. Germline loops: CDR1 SGHAT, CDR2 FQNNGV. V was clipped by 5 bases and J by 7 bases; unmatched bases: 10. This CDR3 is 16 amino acids long. The CDR3 spells CASSLSRGPWNSPLHF. CDR3 coding DNA: TGTGCCAGCAGCCTATCCAGGGGGCCCTGGAATTCACCCCTCCACTTT.

This clone came up a few times. This sequence joins TRBV23-1 and TRBJ2-6; D may be TRBD1 (6 bases). TRBV23-1 is an ORF; its function is uncertain. The length of the CDR3 is 19 residues. Between the trimmed V and J ends, which lost 5 bases and 0 bases, there was a span of 20 bases. The CDR3 DNA sequence: TGCGCCAGCAGTAATACCGGGACAAGTCCAACCTCTGGGGCCAACGTCCTGACTTTC. It is translated as CASSNTGTSPTSGANVLTF.

This clone was found once. V gene TRBV6-5 combines with J gene TRBJ1-1; D not certain. The V and J ends lost 4 bases and 0 bases respectively, with 6 bases between them. Germline CDR1 and CDR2: MNHEY and SVGAGI. There are 13 residues in the CDR3. The CDR3 here is CASSSELNTEAFF. Written as DNA, the CDR3 is TGTGCCAGCAGTTCAGAATTGAACACTGAAGCTTTCTTT.

This rearrangement joins TRBV28 to TRBJ1-5; 9 nucleotides align to TRBD1. The junction had 5 bases not matched to a gene; V was cut back by 8 bases and J by 3 bases. CDR3 length: 14 residues. CDR1 MDHEN and CDR2 SYDVKM come from the germline V gene. The CDR3: CASGRTGVNQPQHF. CDR3 bases: TGTGCCAGCGGACGGACAGGGGTCAATCAGCCCCAGCATTTT.

With regard to this clone: Other nucleotide sequences in the sample specify the same CDR3. The rearrangement uses TRBV19 and TRBJ1-1, with 7 bases that match TRBD1. The junction had 4 bases not matched to a gene; V was cut back by 6 bases and J by 3 bases. Germline assignment: CDR1 LNHDA and CDR2 SQIVND (reference sequence). The CDR3 totals 13 residues. Written as DNA, the CDR3 is TGTGCCAGTAGGCGACAGGGAGACACTGAAGCTTTCTTT. This gives the protein CASRRQGDTEAFF. Full variable domain (remainder filled in from reference TRBV19 and TRBJ1-1): DGGITQSPKYLFRKEGQNVTLSCEQNLNHDAMYWYRQDPGQGLRLIYYSQIVNDFQKGDIAEGYSVSREKKESFPLTVTSAQKNPTAFYLCASRRQGDTEAFFGQGTRLTVV.

This clone was seen just once. The chain combines TRBV30 with TRBJ1-2, with unresolved D. Trimming shortened V by 3 bases and J by 6 bases, and 17 bases separated the two germline ends. This CDR3 has 14 residues. The germline CDR1 and CDR2 sequences are GTSNPN and SVGIG (reference sequence). The CDR3 reads CAWSPGISHDGYTF. The CDR3 DNA is TGTGCCTGGAGCCCCGGGATTTCGCATGATGGCTACACCTTC.

This clone has only one observation. J is TRBJ1-1 and V is TRBV19; D is unclear. This CDR3 is 15 amino acids long. Germline V gene data show CDR1 as LNHDA and CDR2 as SQIVND (reference sequence). Between the trimmed V and J ends, which lost 2 bases and 0 bases, there was a span of 10 bases. CDR3 amino acids: CASSIFGRLNTEAFF. The CDR3 coding sequence is TGTGCCAGTAGTATATTTGGGCGCTTGAACACTGAAGCTTTCTTT.